The present T cell receptor (beta chain) was sequenced within a study of OX40 agonist ivuxolimab in advanced cancers. V was cut by 2 bases and J by 0 bases, with 9 bases left in between. CDR3 length: 15 residues. Germline V gives CDR1 SGHNT, CDR2 YYREEE (reference sequence). The table came from immunoSEQ multiplex PCR; TCRdb's copy has only in-frame clones and leaves some out. The sample yields about 64,000 clones, nearly 90% seen once. The source of this sequence is an adult with an advanced solid tumor such as melanoma, head and neck, liver or kidney cancer. The rearrangement uses TRBV5-4 and TRBJ1-5; weak D call: TRBD1 (5 bases). This specimen consisted of CD4+ or CD8+ T cells sorted from blood, obtained in a trial of the OX40 agonist ivuxolimab. The CDR3, as DNA: TGTGCCAGCAGCTTCGGGGGGAATAGCAATCAGCCCCAGCATTTT. Residues: CASSFGGNSNQPQHF.